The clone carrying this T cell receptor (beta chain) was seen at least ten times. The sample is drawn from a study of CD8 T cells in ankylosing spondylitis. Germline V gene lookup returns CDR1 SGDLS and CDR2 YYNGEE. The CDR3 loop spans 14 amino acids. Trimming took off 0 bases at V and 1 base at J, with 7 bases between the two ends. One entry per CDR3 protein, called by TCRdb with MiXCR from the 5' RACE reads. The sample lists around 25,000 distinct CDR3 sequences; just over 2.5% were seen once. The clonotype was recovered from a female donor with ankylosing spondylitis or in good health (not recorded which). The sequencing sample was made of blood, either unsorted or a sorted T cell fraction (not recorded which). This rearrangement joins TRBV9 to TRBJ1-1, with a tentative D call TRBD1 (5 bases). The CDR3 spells CASSVGGENTEAFF. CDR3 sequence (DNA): TGTGCCAGCAGCGTAGGGGGGGAGAACACTGAAGCTTTCTTT. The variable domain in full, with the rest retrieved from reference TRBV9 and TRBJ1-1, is DSGVTQTPKHLITATGQRVTLRCSPRSGDLSVYWYQQSLDQGLQFLIQYYNGEERAKGNILERFSAQQFPDLHSELNLSSLELGDSALYFCASSVGGENTEAFFGQGTRLTVV.